Given below is one T cell receptor beta chain in context. TEMRA cells were FACS-enriched, unlike CD8+ and CD4+ T cells, which were negatively isolated. RNA, at about 0.45 to 1 ug, was reverse transcribed with random hexamers. TCRdb used MiXCR to reprocess the immunoSEQ multiplex PCR reads, holding one entry per CDR3 protein. The sample shows approximately 190,000 distinct CDR3 sequences, more than 90% of them seen only once. The sample belongs to a study of CD8 T cells in Susac syndrome. In the study overall: Patients with Susac syndrome, at blood draw, were therapy-naive, on corticosteroids, or on intravenous immunoglobulin alone.

This receptor was taken from a human donor with Susac syndrome. The sequenced material came from CD4+ T cells from PBMCs.

As DNA, the CDR3 is TGTGCCAGCAGACGGCCAGGTGTGAATGAAAAACTGTTTTTT. It codes for CASRRPGVNEKLFF. V is TRBV27 and J is TRBJ1-4; D is undetermined. Per the germline V gene, CDR1 is MNHEY and CDR2 is SMNVEV (reference sequence). Trimming took off 6 bases at V and 5 bases at J, with 13 bases between the two ends. The CDR3 is 14 residues long.